Below are 19 T cell receptor beta chains sequenced from a single sample in a study of cytomegalovirus exposure and HLA in healthy donors. The PCR made use of 60 Vbeta and 13 Jbeta primers. Method: immunoSEQ multiplex PCR; TCRdb's copy keeps in-frame clones and lacks some. The sample has 75,000 to 100,000 clones; approximately 70% are singletons. The sequenced sample consisted of PBMCs. Receptor source: a man in his forties in good health and CMV-seronegative.

This clone was detected only a few times. This CDR3 reads CASERERLNQPQHF. In DNA form, the CDR3 reads TGTGCCAGCGAAAGGGAGCGTTTAAATCAGCCCCAGCATTTT. The chain carries TRBV21-1 and TRBJ1-5. TRBV21-1 constitutes a pseudogene. The CDR3 runs 14 residues.

The rearrangement uses TRBV7-8 and TRBJ2-7; the match to TRBD1 covers 7 bases. The CDR3 has 15 amino acids. The J segment lost 8 bases and the V segment lost 2 bases, leaving 12 bases of the junction unmatched. CDR1 is SGHVS and CDR2 is FQNEAQ in the germline V gene. The CDR3 nucleotides read TGTGCCAGCAGCTTAACCCGGGACAGACCTACGAAGCAGTACTTC. Translation: CASSLTRDRPTKQYF.

This chain joins TRBV6-1 and TRBJ1-1, with D perhaps matching TRBD1 (5 bases). This CDR3 region has 11 residues. With 9 bases removed from V and 4 bases from J, the gap between germline ends came to 9 bases. The V gene's germline CDR1 is MNHNS and CDR2 SASEGT. The CDR3 loop is CASQGFTEAFF. The DNA for the CDR3 is TGTGCCAGTCAGGGTTTCACTGAAGCTTTCTTT.

The chain combines TRBV28 with TRBJ2-7; 10 bases are shared with TRBD1. The V segment lost 4 bases and the J segment 3 bases; nucleotides outside the gene matches: 3. The germline CDR1 and CDR2 sequences are MDHEN and SYDVKM. This CDR3 is built from 14 residues. This chain's CDR3 is CASSYRDRGYEQYF. The CDR3 DNA follows: TGTGCCAGCAGTTACCGGGACAGGGGCTACGAGCAGTACTTC.

This clone has only one observation. The CDR3 loop reads CASSPPGQREEKLFF. DNA for the CDR3: TGTGCCAGCTCACCACCGGGACAAAGGGAGGAAAAACTGTTTTTT. The chain is built from TRBV18 and TRBJ1-4; tentatively, D is TRBD1 (6 bases). Germline V gene data show CDR1 as KGHSH and CDR2 as LQKENI. CDR3 length: 15 amino acids. Trimming removed 0 bases from V and 8 bases from J, with 13 bases in between.

This clone was seen only a few times. One junction end disagrees with the germline gene, perhaps due to a read error. The rearrangement joins TRBV7-9 to TRBJ2-1, with D possibly being TRBD1 (6 bases). CDR3 length: 13 residues. Germline-derived CDR1 and CDR2 are SEHNR and FQNEAQ (reference sequence). The CDR3 sequence: CSSSWNRDNEQFF. The CDR3 DNA is TGTTCCAGCAGCTGGAACAGGGACAATGAGCAGTTCTTC.

This clone counts as medium-sized. One end of the junction varies from germline; a read error may be responsible. The chain combines TRBV5-1 with TRBJ2-7; D is unresolved. CDR1 and CDR2 from the germline V gene are SGHRS and YFSETQ. The CDR3 extends over 11 amino acids. CDR3 DNA: TGCGCCAGCAGCTTGTCGGCGGATTGGCACTTC. It codes for CASSLSADWHF. Variable domain in full (rest from reference TRBV5-1 and TRBJ2-7): KAGVTQTPRYLIKTRGQQVTLSCSPISGHRSVSWYQQTPGQGLQFLFEYFSETQRNKGNFPGRFSGRQFSNSRSEMNVSTLELGDSALYLCASSLSADWHFGPGTRLTVT.

The chain is built from TRBV6-5 and TRBJ2-7, with D maybe TRBD1 (6 bases). V lost 1 base to trimming and J lost 5 bases, with 12 bases between them. Germline V gene lookup returns CDR1 MNHEY and CDR2 SVGAGI. The CDR3 totals 14 residues. The CDR3 spells CASSYFGQIHEQYF. As DNA, the CDR3 is TGTGCCAGCAGTTACTTCGGACAGATCCACGAGCAGTACTTC.

The CDR3 sequence: CASSTTGGSGNTIYF. In DNA, the CDR3 is TGTGCCAGCAGCACCACAGGGGGCTCTGGAAACACCATATATTTT. The V call is TRBV28, the J call TRBJ1-3; 8 bases map to TRBD1. V shed 6 bases and J 0 bases; nucleotides not matched to a gene: 4. The CDR3 sequence is 15 residues long. Germline V gene lookup returns CDR1 MDHEN and CDR2 SYDVKM. Full variable domain (remainder filled in from reference TRBV28 and TRBJ1-3): DVKVTQSSRYLVKRTGEKVFLECVQDMDHENMFWYRQDPGLGLRLIYFSYDVKMKEKGDIPEGYSVSREKKERFSLILESASTNQTSMYLCASSTTGGSGNTIYFGEGSWLTVV.

This clone was recorded a few times. V and J are TRBV2 and TRBJ2-5, with unresolved D. Germline CDR1 and CDR2: SNHLY and FYNNEI. The V gene lost 6 bases and the J gene lost 4 bases, with 9 bases spanning the gap. This CDR3 spans 12 amino acids. The CDR3 DNA sequence: TGTGCCAGCAGCGGGTCGCCAGAGACCCAGTACTTC. This translates into CASSGSPETQYF.

This chain uses TRBV5-6 with TRBJ1-5; the D gene is possibly TRBD1 (5 bases). Trimming shortened V by 3 bases and J by 5 bases, and 12 bases separated the two germline ends. CDR1 and CDR2 from the germline V gene are SGHDT and YYEEEE. The CDR3 loop spans 14 amino acids. The CDR3 protein is CASSSRDSHQPQHF. CDR3 DNA sequence: TGTGCCAGCAGCTCCAGAGACAGCCATCAGCCCCAGCATTTT.

The V and J genes are TRBV29-1 and TRBJ1-1; 10 positions match TRBD1. Germline CDR1 SQVTM, CDR2 ANQGSEA. The CDR3 covers 15 residues. V was pared by 5 bases and J by 7 bases, with 13 bases of the junction left unmatched. The CDR3 is CSVLSRTGGSIEAFF. The CDR3 DNA reads TGCAGCGTTTTATCTCGGACAGGGGGAAGTATTGAAGCTTTCTTT. Looking up the rest from reference TRBV29-1 and TRBJ1-1 gives the full variable domain: SAVISQKPSRDICQRGTSLTIQCQVDSQVTMMFWYRQQPGQSLTLIATANQGSEATYESGFVIDKFPISRPNLTFSTLTVSNMSPEDSSIYLCSVLSRTGGSIEAFFGQGTRLTVV.

The chain couples TRBV4-1 to TRBJ2-1; D is ambiguous. The CDR3 is 15 amino acids. Germline-derived CDR1 and CDR2 are MGHRA and YSYEKL. V lost 0 bases and J lost 4, with 10 bases in between. The CDR3 bases are TGCGCCAGCAGCCAAGACTTTTCGCTATACAATGAGCAGTTCTTC. Amino acids: CASSQDFSLYNEQFF.

DNA for the CDR3: TGTGCCTGGTCCCGCCTGGGGAGCTCCTATAATTCACCCCTCCACTTT. It encodes CAWSRLGSSYNSPLHF. This chain links TRBV30 with TRBJ1-6; no reliable D call. CDR3 size: 16 residues. Germline V CDR1 and CDR2: GTSNPN, SVGIG (reference sequence). V gave up 5 bases and J gave up 0 bases, with 14 bases separating them.

V and J are TRBV6-5 and TRBJ2-2; 11 nucleotides agree with TRBD2. The germline CDR1 and CDR2 sequences are MNHEY and SVGAGI. Germline trimming cut 8 bases from V and 6 bases from J; bases unmatched to any gene: 5. This CDR3 comprises 14 residues. The CDR3 region has the DNA TGTGCCAGCGCCGAGGGACTAGCGGCCGGGGAGCTGTTTTTT. It translates to CASAEGLAAGELFF.

The gene calls are TRBV5-6 and TRBJ2-5; TRBD1 agrees at 9 bases. Trimming took 2 bases from V and 2 from J; bases not matched to a gene: 1. This CDR3 spans 14 amino acids. Germline V lookup: CDR1 SGHDT, CDR2 YYEEEE. CDR3 protein: CASSFGQGQETQYF. For the CDR3, the DNA is TGTGCCAGCAGCTTTGGACAGGGGCAAGAGACCCAGTACTTC.

This chain connects TRBV19 to TRBJ1-2, with TRBD1 matching 11 bases. V trimming: 4 bases; J trimming: 4 bases; junction bases outside the gene matches: 8. The CDR3 length is 16 residues. CDR1 and CDR2 (germline): LNHDA, SQIVND (reference sequence). Here the CDR3 reads CASSSLGQGGFYGYTF. CDR3 sequence (DNA): TGTGCCAGTAGTAGCCTGGGACAGGGGGGCTTCTATGGCTACACCTTC.

The table lists this clone with a few counts. CDR3 nucleotides: TGTGCCAGCAGCTTCAGCGGGGGGAGGACAGATACGCAGTATTTT. Translation gives CASSFSGGRTDTQYF. The chain carries TRBV9 and TRBJ2-3; 9 nucleotides line up with TRBD2. V gave up 4 bases and J gave up 3 bases; unmatched junction bases: 6. The CDR3 loop spans 15 amino acids. Looked up from germline, CDR1 is SGDLS and CDR2 is YYNGEE.

Concerning this clone itself: At one boundary the junction diverges from the germline segment, which might be a read error. V and J are TRBV5-1 and TRBJ2-5; 10 bases are a match to TRBD2. Germline V gene data show CDR1 as SGHRS and CDR2 as YFSETQ. This CDR3 has 15 amino acids. CDR3 bases: TGCGCCAGCAGGACGACGGTGGCTAGCGGGGGCCCCTGGAACTTC. Protein: CASRTTVASGGPWNF.